Presented here are 9 T cell receptor beta chains from one specimen sequenced in a study of T-cell memory formation after mild COVID-19. Using its own MiXCR run on the 5' RACE reads, TCRdb lists one record per CDR3 protein. In the table there are 250,000 to 400,000 distinct CDR3 sequences, roughly an eighth of which are singletons. Sequenced material: PBMCs or a T cell subset sorted from them (not recorded which). These receptors were taken from a man aged 18 to 30 who had mild COVID-19 (a few samples of this study predate the infection). Cell type and time point are not known.

The chain uses TRBV28 and TRBJ2-7, with D unresolved. Trimming stripped 3 bases from V and 5 bases from J, with 11 bases between. Germline assignment: CDR1 MDHEN and CDR2 SYDVKM. The CDR3 is 13 amino acids. The CDR3 protein is CASSFRLHDEQYV. The CDR3 region has the DNA TGTGCCAGCAGTTTTCGCCTTCACGACGAGCAGTACGTC.

The gene calls are TRBV4-3 and TRBJ2-3; D remains unclear. V lost 0 bases, J lost 6 bases, and 10 bases lay in between. The CDR3 covers 14 residues. Germline V lookup: CDR1 LGHNA, CDR2 YSLEER. The CDR3 coding sequence is TGCGCCAGCAGCCAAGAACTGTATGGGGATACGCAGTATTTT. This sequence encodes CASSQELYGDTQYF.

The rearrangement links TRBV5-1 to TRBJ2-7, with D uncertain. V was shortened by 0 bases and J by 1 base, with 11 bases between the two germline ends. Germline CDR1 and CDR2: SGHRS and YFSETQ. CDR3 size: 15 residues. The CDR3 spells CASSLGGSPSYEQYV. Written as DNA, the CDR3 is TGCGCCAGCAGCTTGGGAGGTTCTCCGTCCTACGAGCAGTACGTC.

The chain carries TRBV7-6 and TRBJ1-1; 7 bases align to TRBD1. Germline CDR1 SGHVS, CDR2 FNYEAQ. Trimming removed 2 bases from V and 5 bases from J; junction bases left unmatched: 11. The CDR3 spans 16 residues. CDR3 DNA: TGTGCCAGCAGCTTAAGGGGCAGGGGGGCGCATACTGAAGCTTTCTTT. Translating gives CASSLRGRGAHTEAFF.

There are a few counts of this clonotype. The V gene is TRBV5-5, the J gene TRBJ1-3; possibly TRBD1 for D (5 bases). Germline CDR1 reads SGHKS; CDR2 reads YYEKEE (reference sequence). Deletions cut 0 bases from V and 0 bases from J, with 7 bases between. The CDR3 extends over 15 amino acids. CDR3 DNA: TGTGCCAGCAGCTTGGCAGACAGCTCTGGAAACACCATATATTTT. Its translation: CASSLADSSGNTIYF. The entire variable domain, with the rest obtained from reference TRBV5-5 and TRBJ1-3, is as follows: DAGVTQSPTHLIKTRGQQVTLRCSPISGHKSVSWYQQVLGQGPQFIFQYYEKEERGRGNFPDRFSARQFPNYSSELNVNALLLGDSALYLCASSLADSSGNTIYFGEGSWLTVV.

The table lists this clonotype with a few counts. Here the CDR3 reads CASSRGGQGFTGELFF. The CDR3 coding sequence is TGTGCCAGCAGCAGAGGGGGACAGGGATTCACCGGGGAGCTGTTTTTT. The chain uses TRBV7-2 and TRBJ2-2; the match to TRBD1 covers 9 bases. The CDR3 runs 16 residues. Trimming at V came to 5 bases and at J to 4 bases, leaving 8 bases not matched to a gene. Germline CDR1 reads SGHTA; CDR2 reads FQGNSA.

This chain connects TRBV20-1 to TRBJ2-7; D is uncertain. Trimming cost V 3 bases and J 3 bases, with 12 bases left between them. The CDR3 runs to 13 residues. CDR1 and CDR2 from the germline V gene are DFQATT and SNEGSKA (reference sequence). The CDR3, as DNA: TGCAGTGCTAGGCGAGGCGAAAGCTACGAGCAGTACTTC. It is translated as CSARRGESYEQYF.

The rearrangement links TRBV18 to TRBJ2-3; D call uncertain. V shed 2 bases and J shed 2 bases, with 8 bases lying between them. The CDR3 runs to 14 residues. The germline gives CDR1 KGHSH, CDR2 LQKENI. The CDR3 here is CASSPVLNTDTQYF. CDR3 nucleotide sequence: TGTGCCAGCTCACCAGTGCTAAACACAGATACGCAGTATTTT.

V usage is TRBV12-3 or TRBV12-4 and J usage is TRBJ1-4; D uncertain. The CDR3 loop spans 14 amino acids. The V and J ends lost 5 bases and 7 bases respectively, with 14 bases between them. The CDR3 nucleotides are TGTGCCAGCAGTATTGTCGTTGAAGGTGAAAAACTGTTTTTT. This sequence encodes CASSIVVEGEKLFF.